Presented here are 16 T cell receptor beta chains from one specimen sequenced in a study of shared clonotypes between healthy human individuals. Only in-frame clones appear in the TCRdb table, and some are missing; sequencing was by immunoSEQ multiplex PCR. The sample yields about 530,000 clones, about 96% seen once. Sequenced sample: naive CD4+ T cells sorted from blood. Regarding subset: CD45RA+ positively selected. These receptors were taken from a woman aged 30 to 39 in good health.

Comment on this clone: Other DNA sequences of this sample code for an identical CDR3. The V and J genes are TRBV5-1 and TRBJ2-7; D ambiguous. V gave up 0 bases and J gave up 0 bases, with 7 bases separating them. The germline V gene has CDR1 SGHRS and CDR2 YFSETQ. This CDR3 has 14 residues. The CDR3 is CASSLVPGSYEQYF. Here the CDR3 DNA reads TGCGCCAGCAGCTTGGTTCCAGGCTCCTACGAGCAGTACTTC.

V gene TRBV28 combines with J gene TRBJ1-2; D gene unclear. This CDR3 spans 13 amino acids. V was clipped by 7 bases and J by 0 bases, with 9 bases between them. The germline gives CDR1 MDHEN, CDR2 SYDVKM. The CDR3, as DNA: TGTGCCAGCACGGCAGAGACTAACTATGGCTACACCTTC. It is translated as CASTAETNYGYTF.

Only one count was recorded for this clone. The genes are TRBV5-1 and TRBJ2-3; 8 bases align to TRBD2. In germline, CDR1 is SGHRS, CDR2 YFSETQ. This CDR3 contains 15 residues. V lost 2 bases and J lost 0; bases outside the gene matches: 2. CDR3 residues: CASSFSSGSTDTQYF. The CDR3 DNA reads TGCGCCAGCAGCTTTTCTAGCGGGAGCACAGATACGCAGTATTTT.

The rearrangement links TRBV5-1 to TRBJ1-1, with 7 positions matching TRBD1. The V gene's germline CDR1 is SGHRS and CDR2 YFSETQ. CDR3 length: 13 residues. V lost 1 base, J lost 4 bases, and 1 base stayed unmatched. This chain's CDR3 is CASSLQGGTEAFF. The CDR3 DNA reads as TGCGCCAGCAGCTTGCAGGGGGGCACTGAAGCTTTCTTT.

The V gene is TRBV2, the J gene TRBJ1-1, with 7 positions matching TRBD1. Germline V lookup: CDR1 SNHLY, CDR2 FYNNEI. The junction had 2 bases not matched to a gene; V was cut back by 4 bases and J by 0 bases. The CDR3 sequence is 14 residues long. CDR3 nucleotides: TGTGCCAGCAGTGGGACAGGTCTGAACACTGAAGCTTTCTTT. Translated, it gives CASSGTGLNTEAFF.

The chain has TRBV18 and TRBJ2-2; D possibly corresponds to TRBD1 (6 bases). The V and J ends lost 1 base and 5 bases respectively, with 11 bases between them. This CDR3 is 15 amino acids long. Germline V gene sequence: CDR1 KGHSH, CDR2 LQKENI. CDR3 in amino acids: CASSPRAGETGELFF. The CDR3 nucleotides are TGTGCCAGCTCACCACGGGCAGGGGAGACCGGGGAGCTGTTTTTT.

This sequence joins TRBV27 and TRBJ1-3; no definite D call. The V gene lost 4 bases and the J gene lost 0 bases, with 13 bases spanning the gap. Per germline, CDR1 MNHEY and CDR2 SMNVEV (reference sequence). The CDR3 sequence is 16 residues long. CDR3 sequence reads: CASSSRPQFSGNTIYF. CDR3 DNA: TGTGCCAGCAGTTCTCGACCCCAATTCTCTGGAAACACCATATATTTT.

J is TRBJ2-3 and V is TRBV27; TRBD1 matches 8 bases. The V segment lost 5 bases and the J segment 7 bases; nucleotides outside the gene matches: 11. This CDR3 has 15 amino acids. CDR1 is MNHEY and CDR2 is SMNVEV in the germline V gene (reference sequence). The CDR3 protein is CASSPLSGGAYTQYF. The DNA of the CDR3 is TGTGCCAGCAGTCCCCTCTCAGGGGGCGCGTATACGCAGTATTTT.

This clone appeared a few times. The gene calls are TRBV7-9 and TRBJ1-3; D is undetermined. The germline CDR1 and CDR2 sequences are SEHNR and FQNEAQ (reference sequence). This CDR3 contains 12 residues. V was cut by 6 bases and J by 0 bases, with 3 bases left in between. CDR3 sequence reads: CASSRSGNTIYF. The CDR3, as DNA: TGTGCCAGCAGTCGCTCTGGAAACACCATATATTTT.

This chain joins TRBV14 and TRBJ2-7; D unclear. This CDR3 has 13 residues. The ends were cut back, 1 base at V and 3 bases at J, with 7 bases in the middle. CDR1 and CDR2 from the germline V gene are SGHDN and FVKESK. CDR3 residues: CASSQGGSYEQYF. CDR3 DNA sequence: TGTGCCAGCAGCCAAGGAGGCAGCTACGAGCAGTACTTC.

The chain carries TRBV28 and TRBJ1-2; D is possibly TRBD1 (5 bases). Germline values: CDR1 MDHEN, CDR2 SYDVKM. V dropped 4 bases and J dropped 5 bases, with 23 bases sitting between them. CDR3 length: 17 residues. CDR3 loop: CASSSLGRGGGLYGYTF. The CDR3 DNA sequence: TGTGCCAGCAGTTCCCTGGGCCGGGGGGGTGGACTATATGGCTACACCTTC.

The chain links TRBV7-2 to TRBJ2-7, with D perhaps TRBD1 (5 bases). Germline assignment: CDR1 SGHTA and CDR2 FQGNSA. Trimming left V 6 bases short and J 3 bases short, with 15 bases between. The CDR3 is 14 residues long. The CDR3 loop is CASRWMDTVYEQYF. The CDR3 DNA is TGTGCCAGCAGGTGGATGGACACCGTCTACGAGCAGTACTTC.

This clone was counted a single time. The chain combines TRBV7-2 with TRBJ1-2, with 7 bases that match TRBD1. In germline, CDR1 is SGHTA, CDR2 FQGNSA. Trimming removed 6 bases from V and 0 bases from J; junction bases left unmatched: 7. The CDR3 is made up of 15 amino acids. In nucleotides, the CDR3 is TGTGCCAGCAGACCTAGACAGGGAACTAACTATGGCTACACCTTC. Protein: CASRPRQGTNYGYTF.

The gene calls are TRBV7-9 and TRBJ2-7; the match to TRBD2 covers 7 bases. After removal of 0 bases from V and 0 bases from J, the junction contained 8 bases not matched to a gene. The CDR3 is 17 residues long. Germline lookup yields CDR1 SEHNR and CDR2 FQNEAQ (reference sequence). CDR3 loop: CASSLAGRGIGSYEQYF. The CDR3, as DNA: TGTGCCAGCAGCTTAGCGGGGCGGGGGATTGGCTCCTACGAGCAGTACTTC.

This clone has just a few counts. V gene TRBV7-6 combines with J gene TRBJ1-2; D is perhaps TRBD1 (6 bases). Per the germline V gene, CDR1 is SGHVS and CDR2 is FNYEAQ. There are 12 residues in the CDR3. Trimming removed 6 bases from V and 8 bases from J, with 13 bases in between. The DNA for the CDR3 is TGTGCCAGCAGTTCGGCGGGGGGCGGCTACACCTTC. Its translation is CASSSAGGGYTF.

The V and J genes are TRBV5-8 and TRBJ1-1; no clear D. CDR1 is SGHTS and CDR2 is YDEGEE in the germline V gene. The CDR3 has 15 amino acids. V shed 3 bases and J shed 5 bases, with 17 bases lying between them. The DNA of the CDR3 is TGTGCCAGCAGCTACCGGTGGGGTCCGGCTACTGAAGCTTTCTTT. It codes for CASSYRWGPATEAFF.